In its sample, the clone carrying this TCR beta chain was seen once. Antigen: not known. Germline lookup yields CDR1 KGHDR and CDR2 SFDVKD. This CDR3 is built from 17 residues. Trimming removed 4 bases from V and 6 bases from J, with 24 bases in between. A single record per CDR3 protein comes from TCRdb applying MiXCR to the multiplex PCR reads. Among tens of thousands of distinct CDR3 sequences listed, approximately 63% were seen once. The data are from a study of breast tumors, draining lymph nodes, adjacent tissues. General study findings and limits: Tumor and nontumor repertoires were significantly more similar in luminal-like than in basal-like breast cancer. That most tumor T cells come from lymph nodes remained unproven. Findings are consistent with lymph node origin and intratumoral expansion of most tumor T cells.

The receptor was derived from a female donor with breast cancer. Some clones in this sample may be carry-over from other donors' samples. The chain employs TRBV24-1 and TRBJ2-7, with a tentative D call TRBD1 (5 bases). The specimen sequenced was breast tumor tissue. The CDR3 region is CATSDIEGQGVAGEQYF. The CDR3, as DNA: TGTGCCACCAGTGACATTGAAGGCCAGGGTGTTGCTGGCGAGCAGTACTTC.